This TCR beta chain was obtained from a study of blood T cell repertoires in COVID-19. On the study more broadly: Sample material is recorded as cDNA or gDNA derived from T cells, B-cell-depleted T cells, or PBMCs.

With 3 bases removed from V and 1 base from J, the gap between germline ends came to 6 bases. The CDR3 totals 13 residues. Germline lookup yields CDR1 SGHAT and CDR2 FQNNGV. In the original analysis: Counts of nucleated cells, estimated from reference gene primer amplification, were obtained. Sequencing used immunoSEQ multiplex PCR; TCRdb keeps in-frame clones, though not all of them. V and J calls and clone size are as listed in that table; D and trimming were resolved from the DNA. This table holds about 190,000 clones, about 88% found once. This chain links TRBV11-2 with TRBJ1-1; no clear D gene. This clonotype originated in a woman in her thirties or forties who had recovered from COVID-19. The sample was peripheral blood. In DNA form, the CDR3 reads TGTGCCAGCAGCTTTACGGGGAACACTGAAGCTTTCTTT. Amino acids: CASSFTGNTEAFF.